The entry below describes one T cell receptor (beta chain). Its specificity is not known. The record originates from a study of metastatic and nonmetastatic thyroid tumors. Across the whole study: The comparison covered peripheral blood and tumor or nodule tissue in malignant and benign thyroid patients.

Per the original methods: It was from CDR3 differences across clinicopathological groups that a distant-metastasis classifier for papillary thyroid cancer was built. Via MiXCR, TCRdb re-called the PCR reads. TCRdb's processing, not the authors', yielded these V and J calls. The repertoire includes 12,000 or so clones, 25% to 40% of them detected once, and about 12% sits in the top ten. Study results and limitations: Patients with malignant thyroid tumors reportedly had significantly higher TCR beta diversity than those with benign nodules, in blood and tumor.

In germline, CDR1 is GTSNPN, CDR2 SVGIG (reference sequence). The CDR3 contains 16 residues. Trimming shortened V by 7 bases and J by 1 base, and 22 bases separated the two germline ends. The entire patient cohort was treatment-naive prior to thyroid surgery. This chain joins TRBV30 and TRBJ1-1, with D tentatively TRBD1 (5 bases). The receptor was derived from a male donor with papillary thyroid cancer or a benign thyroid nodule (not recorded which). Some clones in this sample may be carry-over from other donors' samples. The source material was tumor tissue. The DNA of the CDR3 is TGTGCCTCCCAGGGCCCCGTCGGGACGGGGAACACTGAAGCTTTCTTT. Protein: CASQGPVGTGNTEAFF. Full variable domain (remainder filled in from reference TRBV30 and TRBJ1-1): SQTIHQWPATLVQPVGSPLSLECTVEGTSNPNLYWYRQAAGRGLQLLFYSVGIGQISSEVPQNLSASRPQDRQFILSSKKLLLSDSGFYLCASQGPVGTGNTEAFFGQGTRLTVV.